These 32 T cell receptor beta chains originate from one sample sequenced in a study of blood T cell repertoires in COVID-19. This table comes from immunoSEQ multiplex PCR, and its TCRdb copy is limited to in-frame clones, with some not included. The data contain roughly 150,000 clones, about 81% of them singletons. The sequencing sample was made of peripheral blood. These receptors came from a woman older than 75 with acute or convalescent COVID-19.

The chain combines TRBV30 with TRBJ1-1; D gene uncertain. The CDR3 is 13 amino acids. The germline CDR1 and CDR2 sequences are GTSNPN and SVGIG (reference sequence). The V and J ends lost 5 bases and 4 bases respectively, with 14 bases between them. CDR3 coding DNA: TGTGCCTGGGGGGTTGACCGGGGCACTGAAGCTTTCTTT. Its protein is CAWGVDRGTEAFF.

The rearrangement joins TRBV27 to TRBJ1-2; 8 bases agree with TRBD1. The length of the CDR3 is 15 residues. Unmatched junction bases numbered 12, after V lost 4 bases and J lost 8 bases. Germline lookup yields CDR1 MNHEY and CDR2 SMNVEV (reference sequence). The CDR3, as DNA: TGTGCCAGCAGTTCCATTACGGACAGGGCAGGGGGCTACACCTTC. Translated, it gives CASSSITDRAGGYTF.

The V call is TRBV24-1, the J call TRBJ2-2; perhaps TRBD2 as D (6 bases). This CDR3 is built from 12 residues. Per germline, CDR1 KGHDR and CDR2 SFDVKD. The V end lost 10 bases, the J end lost 3 bases, and 8 bases lay between the germline ends. CDR3 protein: CATRGDTGELFF. CDR3 bases: TGTGCCACACGCGGGGACACCGGGGAGCTGTTTTTT.

As for this clone: The junction departs from the called germline gene at one end, perhaps through a read error. This rearrangement joins TRBV29-1 to TRBJ2-7; 8 bases match TRBD2. Germline V gene sequence: CDR1 SQVTM, CDR2 ANQGSEA. The CDR3 is made up of 13 amino acids. The CDR3 nucleotides read TGCAGCGTGGAAGCTAGCGGGTCCTACGAGCAGTACTTC. It specifies CSVEASGSYEQYF.

This chain links TRBV27 with TRBJ2-7, with D unresolved. Trimming removed 4 bases from V and 7 bases from J, with 8 bases in between. The CDR3 runs 11 residues. CDR1 and CDR2 (germline): MNHEY, SMNVEV (reference sequence). The CDR3 here is CASSSQIEQYF. The CDR3 coding sequence is TGTGCCAGCAGTTCCCAGATTGAGCAGTACTTC.

The chain joins TRBV11-2 to TRBJ2-7; TRBD1 is a possible D gene (8 bases). The CDR3 length is 15 residues. Between the trimmed V and J ends, which lost 4 bases and 0 bases, there was a span of 13 bases. Germline V gene data show CDR1 as SGHAT and CDR2 as FQNNGV. The chain's CDR3 is CASSYYRGGSYEQYF. CDR3 nucleotides: TGTGCCAGCAGCTACTACAGGGGGGGCTCCTACGAGCAGTACTTC. Using reference TRBV11-2 and TRBJ2-7 for the parts outside the CDR3, the full variable domain is EAGVAQSPRYKIIEKRQSVAFWCNPISGHATLYWYQQILGQGPKLLIQFQNNGVVDDSQLPKDRFSAERLKGVDSTLKIQPAKLEDSAVYLCASSYYRGGSYEQYFGPGTRLTVT.

This chain connects TRBV3-1 (or the pseudogene TRBV3-2) to TRBJ1-1, with TRBD1 matching over 7 bases. This CDR3 is built from 13 residues. V lost 4 bases, J lost 5 bases, and 4 bases stayed unmatched. CDR1 and CDR2 from the germline V gene are LGHDT and YNNKEL (reference sequence). DNA of the CDR3: TGTGCCAGCAGCCCCAGGGGGAGGACTGAAGCTTTCTTT. Protein: CASSPRGRTEAFF.

In this sample, this clone turned up once. The V call is TRBV7-8, the J call TRBJ2-7; 10 bases map to TRBD1. After removal of 6 bases from V and 2 bases from J, the junction contained 7 bases not matched to a gene. Germline V gene sequence: CDR1 SGHVS, CDR2 FQNEAQ. This CDR3 spans 15 amino acids. CDR3 DNA: TGTGCCAGCAGAATCCGAGACAGGGGGCCCTACGAGCAGTACTTC. The encoded protein is CASRIRDRGPYEQYF.

J is TRBJ2-5 and V is TRBV6-1; weak D call: TRBD2 (6 bases). In germline, CDR1 is MNHNS, CDR2 SASEGT. This CDR3 spans 14 amino acids. The V gene lost 0 bases and the J gene lost 7 bases, with 12 bases spanning the gap. CDR3 DNA: TGTGCCAGCAGTGAAGCCGGGGGAATAATGACCCAGTACTTC. This translates into CASSEAGGIMTQYF.

The chain uses TRBV2 and TRBJ1-1; D is ambiguous. The V and J ends lost 9 bases and 3 bases respectively, with 14 bases between them. The CDR3 covers 13 residues. From germline, CDR1 is SNHLY and CDR2 FYNNEI. The CDR3 DNA is TGTGCCAGAGTTTATCGATTAGACACTGAAGCTTTCTTT. The encoded protein is CARVYRLDTEAFF.

The chain has TRBV27 and TRBJ2-1, with 13 bases identical to TRBD2. The V segment lost 0 bases and the J segment 9 bases; nucleotides outside the gene matches: 8. CDR3 length: 17 residues. CDR1 is MNHEY and CDR2 is SMNVEV in the germline V gene (reference sequence). CDR3 in DNA: TGTGCCAGCAGTTTATCCCTCGGGACTAGCGGGACGGTTGAGCAGTTCTTC. It encodes CASSLSLGTSGTVEQFF.

The V call is TRBV15, the J call TRBJ1-1, with TRBD1 matching over 8 bases. The CDR3 loop spans 15 amino acids. CDR1 LNHNV and CDR2 YYDKDF come from the germline V gene (reference sequence). J lost 1 base, V lost 3 bases, and 4 bases had no gene match. The CDR3 loop reads CATSRAGTGNTEAFF. CDR3 in DNA: TGTGCCACCAGCAGGGCCGGGACAGGGAACACTGAAGCTTTCTTT. The variable domain in full, with the rest retrieved from reference TRBV15 and TRBJ1-1, is DAMVIQNPRYQVTQFGKPVTLSCSQTLNHNVMYWYQQKSSQAPKLLFHYYDKDFNNEADTPDNFQSRRPNTSFCFLDIRSPGLGDTAMYLCATSRAGTGNTEAFFGQGTRLTVV.

The chain joins TRBV9 to TRBJ2-7, with 9 positions matching TRBD1. The ends lost 0 bases at V and 2 bases at J; junction bases unmatched: 0. The CDR3 covers 14 residues. Germline V gene lookup returns CDR1 SGDLS and CDR2 YYNGEE. CDR3 in DNA: TGTGCCAGCAGCGTAGGGGACAGGGCCTACGAGCAGTACTTC. Residues: CASSVGDRAYEQYF.

The chain recombines TRBV11-3 with TRBJ2-1; 8 bases line up with TRBD1. CDR1 is SGHNT and CDR2 is YENEEA in the germline V gene. The CDR3 has 14 amino acids. V gave up 2 bases and J gave up 7 bases; unmatched junction bases: 4. The CDR3 is CASSLNQGANEQFF. The CDR3 coding sequence is TGTGCCAGCAGCTTAAATCAGGGGGCAAATGAGCAGTTCTTC. The entire variable domain, with the rest obtained from reference TRBV11-3 and TRBJ2-1, is as follows: EAGVVQSPRYKIIEKKQPVAFWCNPISGHNTLYWYLQNLGQGPELLIRYENEEAVDDSQLPKDRFSAERLKGVDSTLKIQPAELGDSAVYLCASSLNQGANEQFFGPGTRLTVL.

The chain joins TRBV11-2 to TRBJ2-7, with TRBD2 identical over 9 bases. V dropped 3 bases and J dropped 6; count of bases not matched to a gene: 6. The CDR3 loop spans 14 amino acids. Germline lookup yields CDR1 SGHAT and CDR2 FQNNGV. This CDR3 is CASSLILAGREQYF. CDR3 bases: TGTGCCAGCAGCTTGATACTAGCGGGTCGCGAGCAGTACTTC.

V gene TRBV3-1 (or the pseudogene TRBV3-2) combines with J gene TRBJ2-7; 7 bases map to TRBD2. Germline V gene sequence: CDR1 LGHDT, CDR2 YNNKEL (reference sequence). The CDR3 is 17 amino acids. With V trimmed by 1 base and J by 0 bases, 9 bases remained unmatched. The CDR3 DNA reads TGTGCCAGCAGCCAAGGGGGTGGGGGACTACTCTCCTACGAGCAGTACTTC. Protein: CASSQGGGGLLSYEQYF.

The genes are TRBV19 and TRBJ1-2, with 9 bases aligning to TRBD1. Germline lookup yields CDR1 LNHDA and CDR2 SQIVND (reference sequence). This CDR3 is built from 16 residues. The trim removed 4 bases at V and 4 bases at J, leaving 10 bases unmatched. CDR3 bases: TGTGCCAGTAGTAGAACAGGGGGCTCTCTCGGCTATGGCTACACCTTC. Its protein product is CASSRTGGSLGYGYTF.

This sequence joins TRBV14 and TRBJ2-1, with D possibly being TRBD1 (5 bases). The length of the CDR3 is 16 residues. The germline V and J ends were trimmed by 0 bases and 2 bases, with 11 bases remaining between them. Germline V gene lookup returns CDR1 SGHDN and CDR2 FVKESK. The CDR3 bases are TGTGCCAGCAGCCAAGATAACAGGCGAACCTACAATGAGCAGTTCTTC. Protein: CASSQDNRRTYNEQFF.

The chain couples TRBV2 to TRBJ2-5; 9 bases fit TRBD1. Germline V gives CDR1 SNHLY, CDR2 FYNNEI. The CDR3 is made up of 13 amino acids. The V and J ends lost 6 bases and 4 bases, in that order; junction bases with no gene match: 3. The CDR3 spells CASRQGARETQYF. CDR3 sequence (DNA): TGTGCCAGCAGACAGGGGGCTAGAGAGACCCAGTACTTC.

This clone was found a few times. V usage is TRBV7-8 and J usage is TRBJ2-7; TRBD2 matches 11 bases. This CDR3 is built from 16 residues. Germline CDR1 reads SGHVS; CDR2 reads FQNEAQ. Trimming removed 1 base from V and 2 bases from J; junction bases left unmatched: 4. Here the CDR3 reads CASSLGPSGGPYEQYF. Here the CDR3 DNA reads TGTGCCAGCAGCTTAGGACCTAGCGGGGGGCCCTACGAGCAGTACTTC.

The gene calls are TRBV5-1 and TRBJ2-3; perhaps TRBD1 as D (6 bases). The germline V gene has CDR1 SGHRS and CDR2 YFSETQ. Trimming cost V 4 bases and J 0 bases, with 12 bases left between them. The CDR3 runs to 15 residues. The CDR3 region has the DNA TGCGCCAGCAGCCGACTCCAGGGGAGCACAGATACGCAGTATTTT. It is translated as CASSRLQGSTDTQYF.

The chain uses TRBV9 and TRBJ1-2; D may be TRBD1 (5 bases). Trimming stripped 3 bases from V and 1 base from J, with 16 bases between. This CDR3 region has 16 residues. Germline V gives CDR1 SGDLS, CDR2 YYNGEE. CDR3 nucleotides: TGTGCCAGCAGCGCACGAACCGACAGCTATAACTATGGCTACACCTTC. It yields the protein CASSARTDSYNYGYTF.

V gene TRBV14 combines with J gene TRBJ2-2; D is uncertain. The CDR3 covers 12 residues. Germline CDR1 and CDR2: SGHDN and FVKESK. With 4 bases removed from V and 9 bases from J, the gap between germline ends came to 9 bases. CDR3 in amino acids: CASSREARELFF. In DNA, the CDR3 is TGTGCCAGCAGCCGCGAAGCCCGGGAGCTGTTTTTT.

CDR3 sequence (DNA): TGTGCCAGCAGCTTGGATCGGACTAGCTCAGAGACCCAGTACTTC. Protein sequence: CASSLDRTSSETQYF. V gene TRBV5-8 combines with J gene TRBJ2-5, with 8 bases aligning to TRBD2. The CDR3 length is 15 residues. Per germline, CDR1 SGHTS and CDR2 YDEGEE. Unmatched junction bases numbered 5, after V lost 0 bases and J lost 4 bases.

DNA for the CDR3: TGTGCCAGCAGTTGGGCAGTTGGCTACGAGCAGTACTTC. Protein product: CASSWAVGYEQYF. V and J are TRBV27 and TRBJ2-7; unclear D gene. CDR1 is MNHEY and CDR2 is SMNVEV in the germline V gene (reference sequence). The V end was cut by 4 bases, the J end by 3 bases, with 10 bases between. CDR3 length: 13 residues.

The genes are TRBV5-1 and TRBJ2-3; D not resolved. The V end was cut by 2 bases, the J end by 2 bases, with 12 bases between. This CDR3 contains 15 residues. CDR1 and CDR2 (germline): SGHRS, YFSETQ. CDR3 bases: TGCGCCAGCAGCTTATCTGGCAGATCCACAGATACGCAGTATTTT. This gives the protein CASSLSGRSTDTQYF.

The chain has TRBV6-6 and TRBJ2-3, with D hard to call. Germline V gives CDR1 MNHNY, CDR2 SVGAGI (reference sequence). Trimming shortened V by 4 bases and J by 1 base, and 3 bases separated the two germline ends. The CDR3 runs to 12 residues. CDR3 DNA sequence: TGTGCCAGCAGTTTCGGCACAGATACGCAGTATTTT. Its translation: CASSFGTDTQYF.

The chain carries TRBV19 and TRBJ1-2; 7 nucleotides line up with TRBD1. The CDR3 loop spans 13 amino acids. CDR1 is LNHDA, CDR2 SQIVND, per germline (reference sequence). V lost 6 bases and J lost 6; bases outside the gene matches: 7. The CDR3: CASRRQGLDGYTF. The CDR3, as DNA: TGTGCCAGTAGGCGACAGGGCTTGGATGGCTACACCTTC.

V usage is TRBV20-1 and J usage is TRBJ2-4, with a tentative D call TRBD2 (6 bases). The CDR3 is made up of 11 amino acids. Germline CDR1 is DFQATT and CDR2 is SNEGSKA (reference sequence). The chain's CDR3 is CGAGPGNIQYF. For the CDR3, the DNA is TGCGGGGCGGGACCGGGGAACATTCAGTACTTC.

The J gene is TRBJ2-3, the V gene TRBV10-3, with a possible D match to TRBD1 (6 bases). From germline, CDR1 is ENHRY and CDR2 SYGVKD. The ends were cut back, 2 bases at V and 0 bases at J, with 9 bases in the middle. The CDR3 has 15 residues. CDR3 in DNA: TGTGCCATCAGTGAGGAGCAGGGGAGCACAGATACGCAGTATTTT. Translation gives CAISEEQGSTDTQYF.

The chain combines TRBV2 with TRBJ2-1, with D perhaps matching TRBD1 (7 bases). CDR1 and CDR2 (germline): SNHLY, FYNNEI. V gave up 10 bases and J gave up 1 base, with 17 bases separating them. The CDR3 runs to 15 residues. CDR3 in DNA: TGTGCCACCTACCGGCGGGACAGTTCCTACAATGAGCAGTTCTTC. Its translation is CATYRRDSSYNEQFF.

The V call is TRBV7-2, the J call TRBJ2-1; 8 nucleotides agree with TRBD2. V dropped 1 base and J dropped 0; count of bases not matched to a gene: 5. The V gene's germline CDR1 is SGHTA and CDR2 FQGNSA. The CDR3 runs to 17 residues. CDR3 loop: CASSLVGRGDSYNEQFF. CDR3 DNA: TGTGCCAGCAGCTTAGTGGGGCGGGGGGACTCCTACAATGAGCAGTTCTTC.